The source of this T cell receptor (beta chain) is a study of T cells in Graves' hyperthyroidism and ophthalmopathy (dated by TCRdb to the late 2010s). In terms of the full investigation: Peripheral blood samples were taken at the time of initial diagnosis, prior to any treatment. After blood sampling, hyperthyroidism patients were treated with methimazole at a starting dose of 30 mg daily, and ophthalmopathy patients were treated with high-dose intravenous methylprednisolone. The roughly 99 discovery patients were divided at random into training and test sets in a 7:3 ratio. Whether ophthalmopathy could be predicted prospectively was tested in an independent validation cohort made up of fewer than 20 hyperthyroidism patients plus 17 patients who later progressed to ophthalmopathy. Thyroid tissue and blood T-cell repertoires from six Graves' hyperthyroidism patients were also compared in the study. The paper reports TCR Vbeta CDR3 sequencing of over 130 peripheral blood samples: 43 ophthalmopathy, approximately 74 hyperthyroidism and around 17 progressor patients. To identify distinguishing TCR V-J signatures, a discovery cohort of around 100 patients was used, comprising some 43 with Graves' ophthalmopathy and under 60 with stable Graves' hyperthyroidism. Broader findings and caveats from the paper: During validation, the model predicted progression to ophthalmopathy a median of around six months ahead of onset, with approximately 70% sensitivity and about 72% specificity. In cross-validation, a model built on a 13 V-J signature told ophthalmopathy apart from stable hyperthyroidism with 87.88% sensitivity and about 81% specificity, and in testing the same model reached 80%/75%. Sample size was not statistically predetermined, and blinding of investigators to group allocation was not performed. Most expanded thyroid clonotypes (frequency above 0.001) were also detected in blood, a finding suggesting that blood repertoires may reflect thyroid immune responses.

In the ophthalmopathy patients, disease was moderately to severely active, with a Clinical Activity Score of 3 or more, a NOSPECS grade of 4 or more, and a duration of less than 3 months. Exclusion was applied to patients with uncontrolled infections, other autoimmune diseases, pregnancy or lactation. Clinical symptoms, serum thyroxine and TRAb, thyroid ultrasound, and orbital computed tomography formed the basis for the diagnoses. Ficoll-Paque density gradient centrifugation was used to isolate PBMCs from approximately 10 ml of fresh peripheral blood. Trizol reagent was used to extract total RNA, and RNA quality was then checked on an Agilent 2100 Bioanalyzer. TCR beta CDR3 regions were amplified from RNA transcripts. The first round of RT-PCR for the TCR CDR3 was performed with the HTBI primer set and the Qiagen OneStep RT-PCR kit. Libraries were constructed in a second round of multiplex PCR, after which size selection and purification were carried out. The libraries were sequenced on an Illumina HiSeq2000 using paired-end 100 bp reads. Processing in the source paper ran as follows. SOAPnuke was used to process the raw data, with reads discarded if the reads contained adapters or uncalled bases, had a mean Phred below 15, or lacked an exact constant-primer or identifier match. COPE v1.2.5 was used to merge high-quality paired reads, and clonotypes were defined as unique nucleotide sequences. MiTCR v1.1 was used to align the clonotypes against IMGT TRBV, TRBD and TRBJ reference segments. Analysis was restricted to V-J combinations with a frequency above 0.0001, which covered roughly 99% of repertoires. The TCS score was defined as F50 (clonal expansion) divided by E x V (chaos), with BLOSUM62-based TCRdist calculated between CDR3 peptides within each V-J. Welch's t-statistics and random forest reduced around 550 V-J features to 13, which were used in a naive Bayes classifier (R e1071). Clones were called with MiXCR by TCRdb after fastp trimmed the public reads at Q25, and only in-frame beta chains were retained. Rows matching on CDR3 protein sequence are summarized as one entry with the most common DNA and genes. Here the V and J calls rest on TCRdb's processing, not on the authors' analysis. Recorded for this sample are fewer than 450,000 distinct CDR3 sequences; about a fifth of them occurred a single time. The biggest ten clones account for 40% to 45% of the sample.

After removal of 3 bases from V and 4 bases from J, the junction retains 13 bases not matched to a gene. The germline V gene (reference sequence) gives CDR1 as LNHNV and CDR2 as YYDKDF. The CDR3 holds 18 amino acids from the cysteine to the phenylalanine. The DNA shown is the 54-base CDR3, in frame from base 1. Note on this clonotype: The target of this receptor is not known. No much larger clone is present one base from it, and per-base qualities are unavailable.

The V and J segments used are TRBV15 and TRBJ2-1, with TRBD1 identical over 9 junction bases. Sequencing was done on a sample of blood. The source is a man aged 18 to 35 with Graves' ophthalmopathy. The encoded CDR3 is CATSSSLVGQGLYNEQFF. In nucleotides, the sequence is TGTGCCACCAGCAGTAGCCTAGTTGGACAGGGGCTTTACAATGAGCAGTTCTTC.